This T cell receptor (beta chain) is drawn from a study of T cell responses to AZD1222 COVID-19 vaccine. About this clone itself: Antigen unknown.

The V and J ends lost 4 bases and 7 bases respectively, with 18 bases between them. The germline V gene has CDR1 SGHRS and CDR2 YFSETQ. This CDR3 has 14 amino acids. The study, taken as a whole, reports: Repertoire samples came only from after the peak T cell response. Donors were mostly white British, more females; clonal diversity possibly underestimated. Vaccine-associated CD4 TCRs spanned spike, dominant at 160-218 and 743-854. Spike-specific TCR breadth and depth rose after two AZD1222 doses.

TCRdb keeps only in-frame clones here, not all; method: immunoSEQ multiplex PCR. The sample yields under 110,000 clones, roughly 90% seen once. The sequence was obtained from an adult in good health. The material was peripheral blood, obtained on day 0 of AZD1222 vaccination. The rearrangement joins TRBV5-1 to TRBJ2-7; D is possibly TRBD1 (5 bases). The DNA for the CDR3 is TGCGCCAGCAGCGAGGCAGGGCAAGCCGATGAGCAGTACTTC. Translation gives CASSEAGQADEQYF.